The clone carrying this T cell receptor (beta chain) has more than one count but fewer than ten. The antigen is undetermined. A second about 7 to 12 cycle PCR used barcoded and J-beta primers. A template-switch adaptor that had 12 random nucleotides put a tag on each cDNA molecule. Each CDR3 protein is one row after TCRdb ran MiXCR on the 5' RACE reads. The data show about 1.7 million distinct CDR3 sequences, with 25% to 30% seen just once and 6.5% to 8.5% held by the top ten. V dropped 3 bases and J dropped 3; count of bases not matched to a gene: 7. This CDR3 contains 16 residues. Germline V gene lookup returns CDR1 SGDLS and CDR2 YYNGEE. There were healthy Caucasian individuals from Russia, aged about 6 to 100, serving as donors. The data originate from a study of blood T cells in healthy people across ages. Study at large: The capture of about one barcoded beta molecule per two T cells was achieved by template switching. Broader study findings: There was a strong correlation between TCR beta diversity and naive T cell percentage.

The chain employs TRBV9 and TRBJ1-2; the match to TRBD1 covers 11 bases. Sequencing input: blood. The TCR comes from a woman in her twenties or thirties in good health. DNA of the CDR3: TGTGCCAGCAGCGCCAGGACAGGGGGCTCCGACTATGGCTACACCTTC. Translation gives CASSARTGGSDYGYTF.